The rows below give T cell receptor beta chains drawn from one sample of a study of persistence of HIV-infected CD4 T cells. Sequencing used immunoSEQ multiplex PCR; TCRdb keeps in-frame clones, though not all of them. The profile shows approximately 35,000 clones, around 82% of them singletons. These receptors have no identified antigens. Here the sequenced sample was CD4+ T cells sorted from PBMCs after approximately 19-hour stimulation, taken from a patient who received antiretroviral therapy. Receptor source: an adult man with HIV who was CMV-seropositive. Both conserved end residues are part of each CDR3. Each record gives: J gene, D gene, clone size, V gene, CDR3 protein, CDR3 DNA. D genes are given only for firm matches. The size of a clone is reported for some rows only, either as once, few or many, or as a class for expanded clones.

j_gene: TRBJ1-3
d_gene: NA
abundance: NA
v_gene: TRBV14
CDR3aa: CASSQDRPGTISGNTIYF
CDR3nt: TGTGCCAGCAGCCAAGATCGTCCGGGTACGATCTCTGGAAACACCATATATTTT

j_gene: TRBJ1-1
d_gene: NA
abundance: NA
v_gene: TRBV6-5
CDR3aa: CASRLGTLNTEAFF
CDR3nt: TGTGCCAGCAGACTAGGGACCTTGAACACTGAAGCTTTCTTT

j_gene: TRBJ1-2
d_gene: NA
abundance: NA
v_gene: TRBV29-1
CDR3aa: CSVVMGDYGYTF
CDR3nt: TGCAGCGTTGTTATGGGGGACTATGGCTACACCTTC

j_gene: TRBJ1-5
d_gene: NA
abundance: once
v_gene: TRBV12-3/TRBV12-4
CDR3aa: CASSTGYQPQHF
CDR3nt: TGTGCCAGCAGTACAGGGTATCAGCCCCAGCATTTT

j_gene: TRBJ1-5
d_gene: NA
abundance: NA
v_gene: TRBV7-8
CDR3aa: CASSSLGGVSNQPQHF
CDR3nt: TGTGCCAGCAGCTCTTTAGGGGGAGTTAGCAATCAGCCCCAGCATTTT

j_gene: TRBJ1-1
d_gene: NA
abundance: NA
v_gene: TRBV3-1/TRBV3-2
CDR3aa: CASSQRHGASEAFF
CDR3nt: TGTGCCAGCAGTCAACGTCACGGGGCATCTGAAGCTTTCTTT

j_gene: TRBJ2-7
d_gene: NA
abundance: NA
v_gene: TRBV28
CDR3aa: CASRGTQSYEQYF
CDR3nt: TGTGCCAGCAGAGGGACACAATCTTACGAGCAGTACTTC

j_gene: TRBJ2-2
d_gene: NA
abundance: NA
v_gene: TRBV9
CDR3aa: CASTLGEAGELFF
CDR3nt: TGTGCCAGCACCCTCGGGGAGGCCGGGGAGCTGTTTTTT

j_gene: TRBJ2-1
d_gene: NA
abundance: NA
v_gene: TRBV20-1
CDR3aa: CSAMKQFF
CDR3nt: TGCAGTGCTATGAAGCAGTTCTTC

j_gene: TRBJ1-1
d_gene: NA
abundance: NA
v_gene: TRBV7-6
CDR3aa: CASSSQAYTEAFF
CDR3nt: TGTGCCAGCAGCTCACAAGCATACACTGAAGCTTTCTTT

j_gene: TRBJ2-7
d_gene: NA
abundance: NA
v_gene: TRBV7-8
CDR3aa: CASSLVATGAEQYF
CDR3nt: TGTGCCAGCAGCCTCGTCGCGACAGGCGCCGAGCAGTACTTC